The 24 T cell receptor beta chains given below trace back to one sample, sequenced in a study of cytomegalovirus exposure and HLA in healthy donors. Primers: 60 Vbeta forward and 13 Jbeta reverse. Some clones are missing from TCRdb's copy, which holds only in-frame ones; the method was immunoSEQ multiplex PCR. Here the sample spans around 100,000 clones, 65% to 85% being singletons. Sample: PBMCs. All receptors come from an older woman in good health and CMV-seropositive.

The CDR3 reads CASSRGLALSYNEQFF. The CDR3 nucleotides read TGCGCCAGCAGCCGAGGACTAGCCCTCTCCTACAATGAGCAGTTCTTC. The J gene is TRBJ2-1, the V gene TRBV5-1; 8 bases are shared with TRBD2. The V gene's germline CDR1 is SGHRS and CDR2 YFSETQ. V lost 4 bases and J lost 0; bases outside the gene matches: 6. The CDR3 loop spans 16 amino acids.

For this clone: Other nucleotide sequences in the sample specify the same CDR3. The V gene is TRBV5-4, the J gene TRBJ1-1, with TRBD1 identical over 9 bases. This CDR3 has 15 residues. Looked up from germline, CDR1 is SGHNT and CDR2 is YYREEE (reference sequence). V gave up 5 bases and J gave up 0 bases; unmatched junction bases: 5. In DNA, the CDR3 is TGTGCCAGCAGAACAGGGGGCTCTTTGAACACTGAAGCTTTCTTT. Residues: CASRTGGSLNTEAFF.

V is TRBV5-6 and J is TRBJ2-1; D not certain. CDR3 length equals 11 residues. V was clipped by 4 bases and J by 9 bases, with 8 bases between them. The germline V gene has CDR1 SGHDT and CDR2 YYEEEE. The CDR3 reads CASSRAREQFF. The CDR3 DNA is TGTGCCAGCAGCCGAGCTCGTGAGCAGTTCTTC. The entire variable domain, with the rest obtained from reference TRBV5-6 and TRBJ2-1, is as follows: DAGVTQSPTHLIKTRGQQVTLRCSPKSGHDTVSWYQQALGQGPQFIFQYYEEEERQRGNFPDRFSGHQFPNYSSELNVNALLLGDSALYLCASSRAREQFFGPGTRLTVL.

V usage is TRBV7-2 and J usage is TRBJ2-5; TRBD1 aligns across 7 bases. The J call could be wrong; TRBJ2-7 is a better fit for the DNA end. CDR3 length equals 14 residues. From germline, CDR1 is SGHTA and CDR2 FQGNSA. In nucleotides, the CDR3 is TGTGCCAGCAGCAACGCAAGGGGGCGGTACGAGCAGTACTTC. It specifies CASSNARGRYEQYF.

This clone came up a few times. The J gene is TRBJ2-2, the V gene TRBV27, with 9 bases that match TRBD2. V was clipped by 0 bases and J by 5 bases; unmatched bases: 4. CDR1 MNHEY and CDR2 SMNVEV come from the germline V gene (reference sequence). The CDR3 covers 16 residues. CDR3 sequence (DNA): TGTGCCAGCAGTTTATCACGACTAGCGGCTACCGGGGAGCTGTTTTTT. Its protein product is CASSLSRLAATGELFF.

The chain has TRBV29-1 and TRBJ1-4; TRBD1 matches 8 bases. Per the germline V gene, CDR1 is SQVTM and CDR2 is ANQGSEA. This CDR3 has 14 amino acids. Trimming cost V 3 bases and J 7 bases; bases outside gene matches: 7. The CDR3 region is CSVDPDREGEKLFF. The CDR3 DNA follows: TGCAGCGTTGATCCGGACAGGGAGGGTGAAAAACTGTTTTTT.

V and J are TRBV18 and TRBJ2-3; TRBD2 agrees at 11 bases. The CDR3 covers 18 residues. Germline-derived CDR1 and CDR2 are KGHSH and LQKENI. Trimming cost V 6 bases and J 7 bases; bases outside gene matches: 18. CDR3 bases: TGTGCCAGCTCCCCAGGACTAGCGGGCCTCGGGGGGACGAATACGCAGTATTTT. Translating it yields CASSPGLAGLGGTNTQYF.

V is TRBV28 and J is TRBJ1-2, with a tentative D call TRBD1 (5 bases). CDR3 length equals 13 residues. CDR1 and CDR2 from the germline V gene are MDHEN and SYDVKM. V lost 2 bases, J lost 2 bases, and 6 bases lay in between. CDR3 bases: TGTGCCAGCAGTTTACCAGGGAACTATGGCTACACCTTC. Encoded protein: CASSLPGNYGYTF.

The sample holds a few counts of this clone. V is TRBV7-2 and J is TRBJ2-4; 7 bases are a match to TRBD2. Losses at the gene ends were 6 bases for V and 8 bases for J; bases not matched to a gene: 10. This CDR3 has 14 amino acids. Germline V gene data show CDR1 as SGHTA and CDR2 as FQGNSA. The CDR3 coding sequence is TGTGCCAGCAGGGGGGGGATGGGTTTGGACATTCAGTACTTC. Its translation: CASRGGMGLDIQYF.

The genes are TRBV7-3 and TRBJ2-5, with a tentative D call TRBD1 (6 bases). The CDR3 is 14 residues long. V was cut by 4 bases and J by 5 bases, with 14 bases left in between. CDR1 and CDR2 from the germline V gene are SGHTA and FQGTGA. CDR3 coding DNA: TGTGCCAGCAGCTCCCTAAACAGGGTTGAGACCCAGTACTTC. Translation: CASSSLNRVETQYF.

This clone was picked up a small number of times. The chain joins TRBV14 to TRBJ1-1; D may be TRBD1 (6 bases). Per the germline V gene, CDR1 is SGHDN and CDR2 is FVKESK. The CDR3 length is 16 residues. Deletions cut 4 bases from V and 4 bases from J, with 19 bases between. CDR3 coding DNA: TGTGCCAGCAGCCCCGGACAGTTGAGAAGAGGCACTGAAGCTTTCTTT. This translates into CASSPGQLRRGTEAFF.

A few counts support this clone. The V call is TRBV25-1, the J call TRBJ1-1, with D uncertain. Germline V CDR1 and CDR2: MGHDK, SYGVNS. This CDR3 region has 13 residues. Trimming removed 3 bases from V and 1 base from J, with 6 bases in between. CDR3: CASSDRGNTEAFF. CDR3 nucleotide sequence: TGTGCCAGCAGTGACCGAGGGAACACTGAAGCTTTCTTT.

This chain links TRBV4-1 with TRBJ2-1; 14 bases map to TRBD2. This CDR3 comprises 18 residues. J lost 10 bases, V lost 4 bases, and 15 bases had no gene match. The germline gives CDR1 MGHRA, CDR2 YSYEKL. CDR3 sequence: CASSRRTSGRQGGGEQFF. Here the CDR3 DNA reads TGCGCCAGCAGCCGTAGGACTAGCGGGAGGCAAGGAGGGGGGGAGCAGTTCTTC.

J is TRBJ1-2 and V is TRBV27; perhaps TRBD1 as D (5 bases). Germline CDR1 reads MNHEY; CDR2 reads SMNVEV (reference sequence). This CDR3 has 13 residues. Trimming took 6 bases from V and 6 from J, leaving 14 bases between them. This CDR3 is CASSLGGSHGYTF. The CDR3 nucleotides read TGTGCCAGCAGCCTCGGGGGTTCTCATGGCTACACCTTC.

The CDR3 spells CASSTLQGNEQFF. The CDR3 DNA reads as TGTGCCAGCAGTACACTACAGGGGAATGAGCAGTTCTTC. This chain joins TRBV6-1 and TRBJ2-1; 7 bases match TRBD1. This CDR3 contains 13 residues. Trimming removed 5 bases from V and 7 bases from J; junction bases left unmatched: 5. In germline, CDR1 is MNHNS, CDR2 SASEGT.

V gene TRBV18 combines with J gene TRBJ2-1; 7 bases agree with TRBD2. The CDR3 is made up of 15 amino acids. The V and J ends lost 3 bases and 3 bases, in that order; junction bases with no gene match: 5. Germline assignment: CDR1 KGHSH and CDR2 LQKENI. DNA of the CDR3: TGTGCCAGCTCACCTAGCGGGCTACTCTACAATGAGCAGTTCTTC. Its protein product is CASSPSGLLYNEQFF.

The chain links TRBV28 to TRBJ1-1; D unresolved. CDR1 is MDHEN, CDR2 SYDVKM, per germline. The germline V and J ends were trimmed by 5 bases and 1 base, with 11 bases remaining between them. This CDR3 spans 14 amino acids. DNA for the CDR3: TGTGCCAGCAGTCCTGTTCGAGGGAACACTGAAGCTTTCTTT. It codes for CASSPVRGNTEAFF.

The chain has TRBV19 and TRBJ1-5; D is possibly TRBD1 (6 bases). In germline, CDR1 is LNHDA, CDR2 SQIVND (reference sequence). The CDR3 totals 13 residues. The V end was cut by 6 bases, the J end by 5 bases, with 11 bases between. The CDR3 DNA sequence: TGTGCCAGTAGCACAGGGCTCTATCAGCCCCAGCATTTT. Encoded protein: CASSTGLYQPQHF. Complete variable domain (other parts from reference TRBV19 and TRBJ1-5): DGGITQSPKYLFRKEGQNVTLSCEQNLNHDAMYWYRQDPGQGLRLIYYSQIVNDFQKGDIAEGYSVSREKKESFPLTVTSAQKNPTAFYLCASSTGLYQPQHFGDGTRLSIL.

The chain carries TRBV29-1 and TRBJ2-7; 11 nucleotides align to TRBD1. The germline V gene encodes CDR1 SQVTM and CDR2 ANQGSEA. The CDR3 contains 14 residues. The V segment lost 4 bases and the J segment 5 bases; nucleotides outside the gene matches: 7. CDR3: CSVASGTGGNEQYF. CDR3 coding DNA: TGCAGCGTTGCTTCCGGGACAGGGGGTAACGAGCAGTACTTC.

The chain joins TRBV27 to TRBJ2-7, with 7 bases aligning to TRBD1. Per the germline V gene, CDR1 is MNHEY and CDR2 is SMNVEV (reference sequence). The CDR3 totals 15 residues. V shed 5 bases, J shed 6 bases, and the junction held 13 bases outside the gene matches. In DNA form, the CDR3 reads TGTGCCAGCAGTCCCAGGGACAGAGGACTCGCCGAGCAGTACTTC. This gives the protein CASSPRDRGLAEQYF.

The CDR3: CASSLSGISTDTQYF. CDR3 DNA: TGTGCCAGCAGCTTGTCGGGGATATCCACAGATACGCAGTATTTT. V and J are TRBV5-6 and TRBJ2-3, with TRBD2 as a possible D gene (5 bases). Deletions cut 1 base from V and 2 bases from J, with 11 bases between. The germline V gene encodes CDR1 SGHDT and CDR2 YYEEEE. This CDR3 has 15 amino acids.

The V and J genes are TRBV11-2 and TRBJ2-1; 8 bases agree with TRBD2. Per germline, CDR1 SGHAT and CDR2 FQNNGV. V was clipped by 5 bases and J by 5 bases; unmatched bases: 11. The length of the CDR3 is 16 residues. The CDR3 spells CASSRTGTRPNNEQFF. CDR3 nucleotides: TGTGCCAGCAGCCGGACCGGGACTAGACCCAACAATGAGCAGTTCTTC.

This clone has just a few counts. The rearrangement links TRBV4-2 to TRBJ2-1; TRBD2 matches at 13 bases. Looked up from germline, CDR1 is LGHNA and CDR2 is YNFKEQ. The length of the CDR3 is 15 residues. J gave up 11 bases and V 0 bases, and 4 bases lay outside the gene matches. The CDR3 spells CASSQELAGGPQQFF. CDR3 sequence (DNA): TGTGCCAGCAGCCAAGAACTAGCGGGAGGGCCTCAGCAGTTCTTC.

The rearrangement joins TRBV5-1 to TRBJ2-7; D may be TRBD1 (6 bases). The CDR3 covers 13 residues. Germline V gene lookup returns CDR1 SGHRS and CDR2 YFSETQ. V was cut by 3 bases and J by 1 base, with 8 bases left in between. CDR3 residues: CASSSTGSYEQYF. CDR3 nucleotides: TGCGCCAGCAGCTCCACAGGGTCCTACGAGCAGTACTTC.